What follows is one T cell receptor (beta chain) and its context. This receptor's antigen is unknown. No qualities accompany the bases; no much larger clone lies one base away. CDR1 and CDR2 were assigned from the germline V gene as SGHNT and YENEEA. Its CDR3 holds 16 amino acids, cysteine through phenylalanine. CDR3 DNA is the only sequence kept; it has 48 bases, read in frame from the first base. Trimming removed 5 bases from V and 3 bases from J; the gene matches leave 9 bases unexplained. Whole blood was collected in K2EDTA tubes by collaborating institutions according to the institutions' own protocols. For TCRbeta analysis, collaborators shipped samples as frozen whole blood, isolated PBMCs, or DNA extracted from either of those sample types. TCRbeta CDR3 regions were amplified from genomic DNA by means of the immunoSEQ Assay, a bias-controlled multiplex PCR. The paper's processing steps were these. Within the assay, amplification of reference gene primers was used to estimate how many nucleated cells each sample contained. To quantify the absolute abundance of each unique TCRbeta CDR3 rearrangement, sequence reads were collapsed and filtered. For each sample, productive Simpson clonality was calculated as the square root of Simpson's diversity index over productive rearrangements. This is the immuneACCESS table as TCRdb keeps it, with only in-frame sequences that have V and J called. A part of the clones is gone; compared with another copy, unresolved V genes explain less than half, and the rest is unexplained. V and J calls and clone size are copied from that table; D and trimming were computed from the DNA. This sample comprises more than 85,000 clones, about four fifths of them detected only once. The ten largest clones represent around a tenth of the sample.

The data are from a study of blood T cell repertoires in COVID-19 (TCRdb year 2020). Broadly, across the study: Samples covering the acute and convalescent phases of COVID-19 were provided by collaborators in the United States, Italy and Spain. Deeply sampled blood TCRbeta repertoires from subjects exposed to, actively infected with, or recovered from COVID-19 were included in the dataset. The prospective study material was composed of cDNA or gDNA derived from T cells, B-cell-depleted T cells, or PBMCs. Sample metadata almost always included a de-identified subject ID, COVID-19 status, age in years and sex. The samples were drawn from the first 160 participants of the ongoing ImmuneRACE study and from roughly 1,300 subjects provided by 6 global collaborators. Where HLA class I and class II types were available, the types were taken from metadata supplied by the sample provider, not from assay-based typing. A freely available public database, intended as a resource for researchers studying the immune response to SARS-CoV-2, is where the repertoires were released.

The research as a whole found: The amount of clinical and demographic metadata varied by source and participant and was provided uncurated.

Here the chain combines TRBV11-3 and TRBJ2-1; TRBD1 matches 8 bases in the middle. The receptor's source is a woman between 65 and 79 years old with acute or convalescent COVID-19. Sequenced: peripheral blood. Read as DNA, the sequence is TGTGCCAGCAGCCCCAGGGCCGGGACAGGCTACAATGAGCAGTTCTTC. Its translation is CASSPRAGTGYNEQFF.